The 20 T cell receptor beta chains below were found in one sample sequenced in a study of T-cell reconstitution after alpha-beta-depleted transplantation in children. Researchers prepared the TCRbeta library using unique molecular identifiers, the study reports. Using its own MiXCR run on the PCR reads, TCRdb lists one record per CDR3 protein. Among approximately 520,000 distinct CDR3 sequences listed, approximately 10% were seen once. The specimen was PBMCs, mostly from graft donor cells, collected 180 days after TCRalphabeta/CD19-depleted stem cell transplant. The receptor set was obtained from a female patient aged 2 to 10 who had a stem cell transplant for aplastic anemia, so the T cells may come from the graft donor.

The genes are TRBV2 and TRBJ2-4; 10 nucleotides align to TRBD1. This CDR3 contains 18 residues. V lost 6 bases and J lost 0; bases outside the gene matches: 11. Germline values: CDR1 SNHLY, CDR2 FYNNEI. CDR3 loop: CASRAGTGVKQAKNIQYF. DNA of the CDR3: TGTGCCAGCAGGGCCGGGACAGGGGTCAAACAAGCCAAAAACATTCAGTACTTC.

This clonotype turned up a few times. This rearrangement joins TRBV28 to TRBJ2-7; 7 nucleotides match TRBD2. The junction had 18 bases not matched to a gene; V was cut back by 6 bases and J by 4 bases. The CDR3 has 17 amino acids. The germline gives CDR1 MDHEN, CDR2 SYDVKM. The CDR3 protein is CASSLPRARRERYEQYF. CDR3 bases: TGTGCCAGCAGCCTCCCGAGGGCCAGGCGGGAGAGATACGAGCAGTACTTC.

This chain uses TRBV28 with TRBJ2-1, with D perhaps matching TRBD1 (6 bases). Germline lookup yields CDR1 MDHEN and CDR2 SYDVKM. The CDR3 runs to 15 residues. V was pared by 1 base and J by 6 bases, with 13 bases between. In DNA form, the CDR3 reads TGTGCCAGCAGTTTATCGTCCCTAGGGGGCAATGAGCAGTTCTTC. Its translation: CASSLSSLGGNEQFF.

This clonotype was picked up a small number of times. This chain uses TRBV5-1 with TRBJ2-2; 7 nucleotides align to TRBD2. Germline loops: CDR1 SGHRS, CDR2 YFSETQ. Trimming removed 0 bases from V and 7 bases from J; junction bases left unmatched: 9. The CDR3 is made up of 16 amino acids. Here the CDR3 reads CASSLVRRESDGELFF. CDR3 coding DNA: TGCGCCAGCAGCTTGGTTCGGCGGGAGAGCGACGGGGAGCTGTTTTTT.

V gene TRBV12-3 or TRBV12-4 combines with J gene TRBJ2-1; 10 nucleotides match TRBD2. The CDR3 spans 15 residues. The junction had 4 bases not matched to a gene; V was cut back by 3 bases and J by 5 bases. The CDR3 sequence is CASSFAGTSDNEQFF. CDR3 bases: TGTGCCAGCAGTTTTGCCGGGACTAGCGACAATGAGCAGTTCTTC.

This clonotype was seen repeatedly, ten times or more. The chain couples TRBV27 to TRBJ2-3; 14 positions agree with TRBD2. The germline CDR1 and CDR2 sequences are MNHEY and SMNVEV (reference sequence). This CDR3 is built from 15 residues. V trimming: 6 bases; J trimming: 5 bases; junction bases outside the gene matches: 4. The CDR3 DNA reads TGTGCCAGCAGAGGACTAGCGGGAGGAGAAGATACGCAGTATTTT. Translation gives CASRGLAGGEDTQYF.

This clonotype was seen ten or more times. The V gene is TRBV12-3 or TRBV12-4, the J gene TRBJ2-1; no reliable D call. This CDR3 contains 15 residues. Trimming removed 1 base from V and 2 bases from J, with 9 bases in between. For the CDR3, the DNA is TGTGCCAGCAGTTTAGGCGGAGAGACCTACAATGAGCAGTTCTTC. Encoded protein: CASSLGGETYNEQFF.

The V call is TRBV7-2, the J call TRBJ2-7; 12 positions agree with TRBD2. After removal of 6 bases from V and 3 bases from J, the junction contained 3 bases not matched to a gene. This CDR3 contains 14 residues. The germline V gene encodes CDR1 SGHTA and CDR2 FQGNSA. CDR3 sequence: CASRLAGGYYEQYF. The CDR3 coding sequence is TGTGCCAGCAGGCTAGCGGGAGGGTACTACGAGCAGTACTTC.

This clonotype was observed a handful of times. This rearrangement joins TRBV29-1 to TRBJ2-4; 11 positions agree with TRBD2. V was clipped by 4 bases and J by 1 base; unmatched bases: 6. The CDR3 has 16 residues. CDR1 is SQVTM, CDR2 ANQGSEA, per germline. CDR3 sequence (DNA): TGCAGCGTTGGCGGAGGACTAGCGGGCGCCAAAAACATTCAGTACTTC. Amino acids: CSVGGGLAGAKNIQYF.

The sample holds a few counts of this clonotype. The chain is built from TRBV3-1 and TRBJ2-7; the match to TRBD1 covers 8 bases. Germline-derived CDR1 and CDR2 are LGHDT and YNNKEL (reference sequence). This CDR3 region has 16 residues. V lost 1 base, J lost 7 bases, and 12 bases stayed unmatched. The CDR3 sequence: CASSQGSGTGPREQYF. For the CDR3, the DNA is TGTGCCAGCAGCCAAGGGTCCGGGACAGGCCCCAGGGAGCAGTACTTC.

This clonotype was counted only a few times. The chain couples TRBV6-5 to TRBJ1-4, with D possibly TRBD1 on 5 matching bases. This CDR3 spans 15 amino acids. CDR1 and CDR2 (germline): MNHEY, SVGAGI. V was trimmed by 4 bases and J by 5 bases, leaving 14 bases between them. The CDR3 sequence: CASSFVPDNNEKLFF. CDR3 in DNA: TGTGCCAGCAGTTTCGTACCGGACAACAATGAAAAACTGTTTTTT.

The CDR3 sequence is CASWGIGTDGKNIQYF. In DNA form, the CDR3 reads TGTGCCAGCTGGGGGATCGGGACGGACGGGAAGAACATTCAGTACTTC. This sequence joins TRBV6-2 or TRBV6-3 and TRBJ2-4; tentatively, D is TRBD1 or TRBD2 (5 bases each). Trimming pared 8 bases from V and 7 bases from J, leaving 24 bases between. CDR1 is MNHEY and CDR2 is SVGEGT in the germline V gene. The CDR3 covers 16 residues.

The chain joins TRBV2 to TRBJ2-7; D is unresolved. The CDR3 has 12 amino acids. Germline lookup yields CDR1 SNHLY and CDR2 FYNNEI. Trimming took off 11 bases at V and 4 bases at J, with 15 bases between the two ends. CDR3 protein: CAETSQSYEQYV. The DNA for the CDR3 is TGTGCCGAAACTTCACAGTCGTACGAGCAGTACGTC.

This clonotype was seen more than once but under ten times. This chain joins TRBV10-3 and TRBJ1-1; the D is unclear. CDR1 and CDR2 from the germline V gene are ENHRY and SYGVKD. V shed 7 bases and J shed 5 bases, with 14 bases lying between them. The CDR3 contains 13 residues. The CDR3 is CAIMERYDTEAFF. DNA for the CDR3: TGTGCCATCATGGAACGGTATGATACTGAAGCTTTCTTT.

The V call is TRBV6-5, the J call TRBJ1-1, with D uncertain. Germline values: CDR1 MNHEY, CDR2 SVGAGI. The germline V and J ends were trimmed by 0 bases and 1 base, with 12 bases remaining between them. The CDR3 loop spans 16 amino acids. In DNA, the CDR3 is TGTGCCAGCAGTTACTCGTATTTAGCAGGGAACACTGAAGCTTTCTTT. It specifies CASSYSYLAGNTEAFF.

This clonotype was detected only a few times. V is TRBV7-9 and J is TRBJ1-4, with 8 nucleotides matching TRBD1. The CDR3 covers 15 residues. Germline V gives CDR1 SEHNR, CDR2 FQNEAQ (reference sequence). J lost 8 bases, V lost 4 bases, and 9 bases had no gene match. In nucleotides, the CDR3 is TGTGCCAGCAGCTCCCTTGACAGGGGATGGGAAAAACTGTTTTTT. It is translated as CASSSLDRGWEKLFF.

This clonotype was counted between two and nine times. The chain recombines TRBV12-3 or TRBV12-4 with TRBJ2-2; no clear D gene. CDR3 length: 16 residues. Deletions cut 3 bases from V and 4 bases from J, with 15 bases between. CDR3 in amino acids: CASSFPGRTGTGELFF. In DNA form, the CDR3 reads TGTGCCAGCAGTTTTCCAGGCAGGACCGGCACCGGGGAGCTGTTTTTT.

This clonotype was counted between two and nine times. In DNA form, the CDR3 reads TGCAGTGCTAGAGACTCAGGAGGGCCGGTTCATGAGCAGTTCTTC. Protein sequence: CSARDSGGPVHEQFF. The V call is TRBV20-1, the J call TRBJ2-1; TRBD2 might be the D (6 bases). Trimming removed 0 bases at V and 8 bases at J, with 17 bases between. In germline, CDR1 is DFQATT, CDR2 SNEGSKA (reference sequence). The CDR3 consists of 15 residues.

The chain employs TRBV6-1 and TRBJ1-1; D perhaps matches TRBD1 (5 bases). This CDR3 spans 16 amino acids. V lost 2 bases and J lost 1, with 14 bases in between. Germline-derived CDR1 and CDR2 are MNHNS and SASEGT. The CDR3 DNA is TGTGCCAGCAGTGAAAACGTCGGCAGGGCGAACACTGAAGCTTTCTTT. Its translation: CASSENVGRANTEAFF.

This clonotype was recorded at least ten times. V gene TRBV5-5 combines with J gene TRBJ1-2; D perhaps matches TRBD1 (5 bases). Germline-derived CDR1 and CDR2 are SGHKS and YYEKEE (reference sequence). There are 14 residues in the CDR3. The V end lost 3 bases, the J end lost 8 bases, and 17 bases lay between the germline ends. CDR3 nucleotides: TGTGCCAGCAGCTCGTCCGGGACCCAAGGGGGCTACACCTTC. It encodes CASSSSGTQGGYTF.